This TCR beta chain was sequenced in a study of shared clonotypes between healthy human individuals. Study-level findings and limits: Despite large depth, sorted-subset datasets appeared incompletely sequenced.

CD8 cells classed as naive were CD45RO-negative and positively selected for CCR7, excluding terminally differentiated effector memory CD45RA+ cells. The donors were adults (healthy and HIV-negative) with no recent acute infections or vaccinations. At the deep level, the assay was run. Method: immunoSEQ multiplex PCR; TCRdb's copy keeps in-frame clones and lacks some. The sample contains around 640,000 clones, around 96% of which appear only once. In this sample, this clone turned up once. Its antigen is unidentified. The germline CDR1 and CDR2 sequences are MDHEN and SYDVKM. The CDR3 consists of 14 residues. V lost 4 bases, J lost 3 bases, and 4 bases stayed unmatched.

The sequence was collected from a woman aged 25 to 39 in good health. The chain joins TRBV28 to TRBJ2-7; 9 nucleotides line up with TRBD2. The sample was naive CD8+ T cells sorted from blood. This CDR3 is CASSSGLARYEQYF. The DNA of the CDR3 is TGTGCCAGCAGTTCCGGACTAGCGCGCTACGAGCAGTACTTC.